These 23 T cell receptor beta chains share one sample of origin, sequenced in a study of cytomegalovirus exposure and HLA in healthy donors. The PCR contained 60 Vbeta and 13 Jbeta primers. Some clones are missing from TCRdb's copy, which holds only in-frame ones; the method was immunoSEQ multiplex PCR. The profile shows about 160,000 clones, about 78% of them singletons. The specimen was PBMCs. These TCRs come from a male donor in good health and CMV-seronegative.

The gene calls are TRBV27 and TRBJ2-7, with no clear D. This CDR3 has 13 residues. V lost 0 bases, J lost 2 bases, and 5 bases lay in between. From germline, CDR1 is MNHEY and CDR2 SMNVEV (reference sequence). CDR3 sequence: CASSLSRTYEQYF. CDR3 sequence (DNA): TGTGCCAGCAGTTTATCGAGGACCTACGAGCAGTACTTC.

V gene TRBV29-1 combines with J gene TRBJ1-1; D might be TRBD1 (5 bases). The germline V and J ends were trimmed by 6 bases and 5 bases, with 16 bases remaining between them. Germline lookup yields CDR1 SQVTM and CDR2 ANQGSEA. CDR3 length: 13 residues. The CDR3 sequence is CSVQWGGKTEAFF. Here the CDR3 DNA reads TGCAGCGTGCAGTGGGGGGGGAAAACTGAAGCTTTCTTT. The whole variable domain, remainder taken from reference TRBV29-1 and TRBJ1-1, is SAVISQKPSRDICQRGTSLTIQCQVDSQVTMMFWYRQQPGQSLTLIATANQGSEATYESGFVIDKFPISRPNLTFSTLTVSNMSPEDSSIYLCSVQWGGKTEAFFGQGTRLTVV.

The chain carries TRBV9 and TRBJ1-1; D is undetermined. There are 13 residues in the CDR3. Germline CDR1 SGDLS, CDR2 YYNGEE. Deletions cut 1 base from V and 1 base from J, with 5 bases between. The CDR3 loop is CASSVHGNTEAFF. The CDR3 DNA reads TGTGCCAGCAGCGTACACGGGAACACTGAAGCTTTCTTT.

This chain uses TRBV21-1 with TRBJ2-7; TRBD2 reflects the table's D call only, with no check against the DNA. TRBV21-1 counts as a pseudogene. CDR3 length: 19 residues. CDR3 in amino acids: CASSGSNAGGPVLRYEQYF. The CDR3 DNA sequence: TGTGCCAGCAGCGGGTCAAATGCGGGAGGGCCTGTCTTACGGTACGAGCAGTACTTC.

V gene TRBV11-2 combines with J gene TRBJ2-7; 7 positions match TRBD2. This CDR3 has 19 residues. Unmatched junction bases numbered 16, after V lost 0 bases and J lost 2 bases. Germline V gene data show CDR1 as SGHAT and CDR2 as FQNNGV. The CDR3 DNA reads TGTGCCAGCAGCTTAGACGCCAGCGGGACCGGCCAACACCCCTACGAGCAGTACTTC. It codes for CASSLDASGTGQHPYEQYF.

The chain combines TRBV6-5 with TRBJ1-6; possible D gene TRBD1, 5 bases. Germline CDR1 reads MNHEY; CDR2 reads SVGAGI. Trimming pared 7 bases from V and 6 bases from J, leaving 13 bases between. The CDR3 has 14 residues. The CDR3 region is CASTVTGLNSPLHF. The CDR3 nucleotides read TGTGCCAGCACCGTAACAGGCCTTAATTCACCCCTCCACTTT.

This sequence joins TRBV5-1 and TRBJ1-5; maybe TRBD1 (6 bases). V gave up 0 bases and J gave up 4 bases, with 11 bases separating them. The CDR3 spans 15 residues. Germline lookup yields CDR1 SGHRS and CDR2 YFSETQ. The CDR3 DNA reads as TGCGCCAGCAGCTTGGAAGGACAGCCTAATCAGCCCCAGCATTTT. This gives the protein CASSLEGQPNQPQHF.

The chain is built from TRBV20-1 and TRBJ2-3; D remains unclear. Trimming pared 5 bases from V and 1 base from J, leaving 4 bases between. CDR3 length equals 11 residues. CDR1 DFQATT and CDR2 SNEGSKA come from the germline V gene (reference sequence). CDR3 region: CSAEGTDTQYF. CDR3 sequence (DNA): TGCAGTGCTGAGGGCACAGATACGCAGTATTTT.

The V and J genes are TRBV4-3 and TRBJ1-5; the match to TRBD1 covers 8 bases. Unmatched junction bases numbered 8, after V lost 4 bases and J lost 6 bases. Germline V lookup: CDR1 LGHNA, CDR2 YSLEER. The CDR3 consists of 15 residues. The CDR3 nucleotides are TGCGCCAGCAGCCCAGACAGGGGCTTGAGTCAGCCCCAGCATTTT. This codes for CASSPDRGLSQPQHF.

The genes are TRBV9 and TRBJ1-2; possibly TRBD1 for D (6 bases). Germline V gene sequence: CDR1 SGDLS, CDR2 YYNGEE. Deletions cut 4 bases from V and 4 bases from J, with 11 bases between. The CDR3 sequence is 13 residues long. The CDR3 DNA is TGTGCCAGCAGCCAACAGGGCCGCTATGGCTACACCTTC. Its protein product is CASSQQGRYGYTF.

The rearrangement uses TRBV4-2 and TRBJ2-7; TRBD2 matches at 7 bases. The V segment lost 1 base and the J segment 6 bases; nucleotides outside the gene matches: 6. From germline, CDR1 is LGHNA and CDR2 YNFKEQ. This CDR3 spans 14 amino acids. The CDR3 DNA reads TGTGCCAGCAGCCAAGGGGCCACGGGGGGCGAGCAGTACTTC. Translated, it gives CASSQGATGGEQYF.

The rearrangement uses TRBV15 and TRBJ2-7; D is undetermined. The germline V and J ends were trimmed by 1 base and 4 bases, with 8 bases remaining between them. The CDR3 covers 13 residues. Per the germline V gene, CDR1 is LNHNV and CDR2 is YYDKDF (reference sequence). The CDR3 coding sequence is TGTGCCACCAGCAGAGCTCACGGTTACGAGCAGTACTTC. It encodes CATSRAHGYEQYF.

The chain joins TRBV4-2 to TRBJ1-5; 11 nucleotides line up with TRBD1. CDR3 length equals 18 residues. V shed 1 base, J shed 5 bases, and the junction held 10 bases outside the gene matches. Germline loops: CDR1 LGHNA, CDR2 YNFKEQ. CDR3: CASSQALGRDRGDQPQHF. CDR3 sequence (DNA): TGTGCCAGCAGCCAAGCCCTTGGCCGGGACAGGGGGGATCAGCCCCAGCATTTT.

The chain has TRBV5-6 and TRBJ1-5; TRBD1 aligns across 8 bases. This CDR3 is 13 amino acids long. V shed 5 bases, J shed 6 bases, and the junction held 4 bases outside the gene matches. Looked up from germline, CDR1 is SGHDT and CDR2 is YYEEEE. The CDR3 DNA is TGTGCCAGCAGAATGACAGGGGTTCAGCCCCAGCATTTT. Translation gives CASRMTGVQPQHF.

The rearrangement joins TRBV7-2 to TRBJ2-5, with D possibly TRBD1 on 6 matching bases. The DNA end is more similar to TRBJ2-7, so the J call may be wrong. Looked up from germline, CDR1 is SGHTA and CDR2 is FQGNSA. The CDR3 extends over 13 amino acids. The CDR3 DNA sequence: TGTGCCAGCAGCCCGGGACACCCCTACGAGCAGTACTTC. Protein sequence: CASSPGHPYEQYF.

J is TRBJ2-1 and V is TRBV6-1, with 7 bases fitting TRBD2. After removal of 10 bases from V and 2 bases from J, the junction contained 5 bases not matched to a gene. From germline, CDR1 is MNHNS and CDR2 SASEGT. The CDR3 consists of 13 residues. CDR3 loop: CATSGTTYNEQFF. CDR3 nucleotide sequence: TGTGCCACCAGCGGGACTACCTACAATGAGCAGTTCTTC.

The chain couples TRBV11-3 to TRBJ2-2; 10 positions match TRBD1. The CDR3 extends over 17 amino acids. Germline V CDR1 and CDR2: SGHNT, YENEEA. V shed 1 base, J shed 7 bases, and the junction held 9 bases outside the gene matches. The CDR3 sequence is CASSLGWTGGRGGELFF. The CDR3 DNA sequence: TGTGCCAGCAGCTTAGGTTGGACAGGGGGTCGTGGCGGGGAGCTGTTTTTT.

This clone has a handful of counts. J is TRBJ2-7 and V is TRBV7-9, with D possibly matching TRBD1 (6 bases). The CDR3 length is 14 residues. Germline V CDR1 and CDR2: SEHNR, FQNEAQ (reference sequence). V was shortened by 8 bases and J by 2 bases, with 16 bases between the two germline ends. The CDR3 DNA reads TGTGCCAGCGGTTTGGGGGCGAGGACCTACGAGCAGTACTTC. Translated, it gives CASGLGARTYEQYF.

This clone was observed a handful of times. The chain joins TRBV19 to TRBJ1-6; D remains unclear. Trimming cost V 5 bases and J 7 bases, with 9 bases left between them. Germline V lookup: CDR1 LNHDA, CDR2 SQIVND (reference sequence). The CDR3 loop spans 13 amino acids. The CDR3 bases are TGTGCCAGTAGTCCGGGATACAATTCACCCCTCCACTTT. Its translation is CASSPGYNSPLHF.

The chain carries TRBV15 and TRBJ2-2; weak D call: TRBD2 (6 bases). CDR1 and CDR2 (germline): LNHNV, YYDKDF (reference sequence). V lost 0 bases, J lost 0 bases, and 11 bases lay in between. The CDR3 spans 17 residues. CDR3 nucleotide sequence: TGTGCCACCAGCAGAGATCGGGGCGGGGCGAACACCGGGGAGCTGTTTTTT. Protein product: CATSRDRGGANTGELFF.

This clone was counted once. The chain links TRBV28 to TRBJ1-2; D is perhaps TRBD1 (5 bases). Germline-derived CDR1 and CDR2 are MDHEN and SYDVKM. The CDR3 consists of 13 residues. Between the trimmed V and J ends, which lost 6 bases and 8 bases, there was a span of 16 bases. The CDR3 bases are TGTGCCAGCAGGGGGGGGGATAGCTGGGGCTACACCTTC. Protein product: CASRGGDSWGYTF.

The rearrangement links TRBV7-9 to TRBJ2-7, with D perhaps matching TRBD1 (5 bases). The CDR3 sequence is 14 residues long. The germline V gene encodes CDR1 SEHNR and CDR2 FQNEAQ (reference sequence). Trimming removed 4 bases from V and 7 bases from J, with 17 bases in between. The chain's CDR3 is CASSSIGAVGEQYF. The CDR3 region has the DNA TGTGCCAGCAGCTCCATTGGGGCTGTTGGAGAGCAGTACTTC.

This sequence joins TRBV18 and TRBJ2-3; D possibly corresponds to TRBD2 (6 bases). Germline V CDR1 and CDR2: KGHSH, LQKENI. The CDR3 consists of 16 residues. The ends were cut back, 3 bases at V and 3 bases at J, with 16 bases in the middle. This CDR3 reads CASSPATVGGTDTQYF. The CDR3 DNA follows: TGTGCCAGCTCACCCGCCACAGTCGGGGGTACAGATACGCAGTATTTT.